These 12 T cell receptor beta chains were sequenced from one sample in a study of cytomegalovirus exposure and HLA in healthy donors. Data came from immunoSEQ multiplex PCR; TCRdb stores just in-frame clones and leaves some out. Among approximately 110,000 clones, roughly 93% were seen once, and the ten largest hold roughly 1.3%. Sample: PBMCs. These receptors were taken from a woman under 30 in good health and CMV-seronegative.

V is TRBV7-9 and J is TRBJ1-2, with 7 bases aligning to TRBD1. The CDR3 covers 13 residues. The germline CDR1 and CDR2 sequences are SEHNR and FQNEAQ (reference sequence). V lost 1 base to trimming and J lost 8 bases; unmatched junction nucleotides: 4. The CDR3 loop is CASSLGTGAGYTF. DNA of the CDR3: TGTGCCAGCAGCTTAGGGACAGGTGCAGGCTACACCTTC. Combining the CDR3 with reference TRBV7-9 and TRBJ1-2 gives the whole variable domain DTGVSQNPRHKITKRGQNVTFRCDPISEHNRLYWYRQTLGQGPEFLTYFQNEAQLEKSRLLSDRFSAERPKGSFSTLEIQRTEQGDSAMYLCASSLGTGAGYTFGSGTRLTVV.

The rearrangement links TRBV5-4 to TRBJ2-3; TRBD2 matches 9 bases. Germline loops: CDR1 SGHNT, CDR2 YYREEE (reference sequence). V shed 5 bases and J 2 bases; nucleotides not matched to a gene: 6. The CDR3 has 15 residues. CDR3 DNA: TGTGCCAGCAGACCGCGGGGGGGACTCACAGATACGCAGTATTTT. It encodes CASRPRGGLTDTQYF.

The J gene is TRBJ2-5, the V gene TRBV27, with TRBD2 identical over 9 bases. Per germline, CDR1 MNHEY and CDR2 SMNVEV (reference sequence). CDR3 length equals 14 residues. Trimming removed 2 bases from V and 4 bases from J; junction bases left unmatched: 2. CDR3 protein: CASSLRAGGETQYF. The CDR3 nucleotides are TGTGCCAGCAGTTTACGAGCGGGGGGAGAGACCCAGTACTTC.

This rearrangement joins TRBV6-5 to TRBJ1-1; D perhaps matches TRBD1 (5 bases). This CDR3 comprises 13 residues. Germline V gene lookup returns CDR1 MNHEY and CDR2 SVGAGI. V gave up 4 bases and J gave up 2 bases, with 8 bases separating them. Here the CDR3 reads CASSLGTNTEAFF. In DNA, the CDR3 is TGTGCCAGCAGTTTAGGGACTAACACTGAAGCTTTCTTT.

The chain carries TRBV5-1 and TRBJ2-1; no clear D. The CDR3 contains 14 residues. The germline V gene has CDR1 SGHRS and CDR2 YFSETQ. With 0 bases removed from V and 5 bases from J, the gap between germline ends came to 9 bases. The CDR3 DNA reads TGCGCCAGCAGCTTGGCCTTAGATAACAATGAGCAGTTCTTC. This encodes CASSLALDNNEQFF.

The chain recombines TRBV18 with TRBJ2-7; 11 positions agree with TRBD2. J gave up 6 bases and V 4 bases, and 11 bases lay outside the gene matches. This CDR3 is built from 16 residues. The V gene's germline CDR1 is KGHSH and CDR2 LQKENI. The CDR3 loop is CASSRTTSGSIGEQYF. In DNA form, the CDR3 reads TGTGCCAGCTCACGCACCACTAGCGGGAGTATAGGCGAGCAGTACTTC.

This chain joins TRBV28 and TRBJ2-7, with D perhaps TRBD1 (6 bases). Germline V gives CDR1 MDHEN, CDR2 SYDVKM. V lost 3 bases to trimming and J lost 6 bases, with 24 bases between them. The CDR3 loop spans 17 amino acids. The CDR3 reads CASSFAGTPGFRREQYF. In DNA, the CDR3 is TGTGCCAGCAGTTTTGCAGGGACACCCGGATTTCGGCGCGAGCAGTACTTC.

The chain links TRBV6-1 to TRBJ1-1, with 9 bases matching TRBD1. The CDR3 is 14 residues long. Germline V CDR1 and CDR2: MNHNS, SASEGT. The V and J ends lost 9 bases and 5 bases, in that order; junction bases with no gene match: 10. CDR3: CASRRGQGSTEAFF. DNA for the CDR3: TGTGCCAGTCGAAGGGGACAGGGATCGACTGAAGCTTTCTTT.

The chain has TRBV7-9 and TRBJ2-3, with TRBD2 matching over 9 bases. Per germline, CDR1 SEHNR and CDR2 FQNEAQ (reference sequence). After removal of 5 bases from V and 5 bases from J, the junction contained 11 bases not matched to a gene. The CDR3 totals 16 residues. The CDR3 spells CASSARGLAGQDTQYF. Here the CDR3 DNA reads TGTGCCAGCAGCGCCCGCGGCCTAGCGGGACAAGATACGCAGTATTTT.

V is TRBV12-5 and J is TRBJ2-7; D unresolved. V lost 2 bases to trimming and J lost 0 bases, with 5 bases between them. The CDR3 length is 13 residues. Germline CDR1 reads LGHNT; CDR2 reads FRNRAP. Here the CDR3 reads CASGLSLSYEQYF. DNA of the CDR3: TGTGCTAGTGGTTTGTCACTCTCCTACGAGCAGTACTTC.

J is TRBJ1-2 and V is TRBV18, with TRBD1 as a possible D gene (5 bases). Per germline, CDR1 KGHSH and CDR2 LQKENI. V lost 3 bases and J lost 3, with 11 bases in between. This CDR3 is 14 amino acids long. CDR3 sequence reads: CASSPSRVDYGYTF. In nucleotides, the CDR3 is TGTGCCAGCTCACCGAGCAGGGTTGACTATGGCTACACCTTC.

V is TRBV6-5 and J is TRBJ1-3; no clear D. Germline CDR1 is MNHEY and CDR2 is SVGAGI. This CDR3 spans 13 amino acids. With 4 bases removed from V and 9 bases from J, the gap between germline ends came to 13 bases. CDR3 protein: CASSFTIESTIYF. CDR3 bases: TGTGCCAGCAGTTTTACTATCGAGAGCACCATATATTTT.